A selection of T cell receptor beta chains follows, all from one sample in a study of cytomegalovirus exposure and HLA in healthy donors. Produced via immunoSEQ multiplex PCR; TCRdb's table is partial and in-frame only. This sample has 160,000 or so clones, with around 81% found just once. Sequences were obtained from PBMCs. The receptors come from a man in his forties in good health and CMV-seronegative. CDR3s include the opening cysteine and the closing phenylalanine or tryptophan. D genes are given only for firm matches. Some rows mark clone size as missing; the rest say once, few, many or name a class of expanded clone.

d_call | j_call | v_call | clone_size | cdr3_nt | cdr3_aa
- | TRBJ2-1 | TRBV14 | once | TGTGCCAGCAGCCGGGGCTTCTACAATTACAATGAGCAGTTCTTC | CASSRGFYNYNEQFF
TRBD2 | TRBJ2-7 | TRBV7-2 | few | TGTGCCAGCAGCTTAGCGCATTTTCGTACTAGCGGTTACGAGCAGTACTTC | CASSLAHFRTSGYEQYF
TRBD2 | TRBJ2-1 | TRBV19 | - | TGTGCCAGTAGTAGATCCGGGACTAGCGGGGGGGGGAATGAGCAGTTCTTC | CASSRSGTSGGGNEQFF
TRBD2 | TRBJ2-7 | TRBV30 | - | TGTGCCTGGAGTAGGACTAGCGGGTCCTACGAGCAGTACTTC | CAWSRTSGSYEQYF
TRBD1 | TRBJ1-1 | TRBV5-5 | - | TGTGCCAGCAGCAGAATTTCGACAGGGGGCACTGAAGCTTTCTTT | CASSRISTGGTEAFF
TRBD2 | TRBJ2-1 | TRBV7-2 | once | TGTGCCAGCAGCTTAAACGGGGGGGCCTACAATGAGCAGTTCTTC | CASSLNGGAYNEQFF
TRBD1 | TRBJ1-3 | TRBV11-2 | - | TGTGCCAGCAGCCCAACTCGGGACAGGGGGCCCAACACCATATATTTT | CASSPTRDRGPNTIYF
- | TRBJ1-1 | TRBV7-9 | - | TGTGCCAGCAGAGCAAGGGGGGGCAGGACTGAAGCTTTCTTT | CASRARGGRTEAFF
- | TRBJ1-1 | TRBV5-1 | - | TGCGCCAGCAGCCGGACAGCTTTGGACACTGAAGCTTTCTTT | CASSRTALDTEAFF
TRBD1 | TRBJ1-4 | TRBV9 | - | TGTGCCAGCAGCGTAGCCCCTGGGACAGCGGCCGGTGAAAAACTGTTTTTT | CASSVAPGTAAGEKLFF
TRBD1 | TRBJ1-2 | TRBV27 | - | TGTGCCAGCAGTCGTCATCAGGGGGGCTATGGCTACACCTTC | CASSRHQGGYGYTF
TRBD1 | TRBJ1-5 | TRBV2 | few | TGTGCCAGCAGTGCTAGCCCGGGACAGGCGTGGGGTCAGCCCCAGCATTTT | CASSASPGQAWGQPQHF
- | TRBJ2-7 | TRBV7-2 | - | TGTGCCAGCATCGGACACTACTACGAGCAGTACTTC | CASIGHYYEQYF
- | TRBJ2-2 | TRBV10-3 | few | TGTGCCATCAGTGGGGAACAGGGCAACACCGGGGAGCTGTTTTTT | CAISGEQGNTGELFF
- | TRBJ1-2 | TRBV4-3 | - | TGCGCCAGCAGCCAAGAGGGGAGGGTGGGGGAAGGCTACACCTTC | CASSQEGRVGEGYTF
- | TRBJ1-2 | TRBV7-9 | - | TGTTCCAGCAGCTTAGGGGGGGACTATGGCTACACCTTC | CSSSLGGDYGYTF
TRBD1 | TRBJ2-5 | TRBV7-3 | - | TGTGCCAGCAGCTTATTGGGAATACAGGGGGCCGGGGAGACCCAGTACTTC | CASSLLGIQGAGETQYF
- | TRBJ2-3 | TRBV10-3 | - | TGTGCCATCAGTGGAGAATTCACAGATACGCAGTATTTT | CAISGEFTDTQYF
TRBD1 | TRBJ1-3 | TRBV27 | - | TGTGCCAAGGACAGGGTCTCTGGAAACACCATATATTTT | CAKDRVSGNTIYF
TRBD1 | TRBJ2-7 | TRBV29-1 | - | TGCAGCGTCGCCCCGCCGGACAGGGACTACGAGCAGTACTTC | CSVAPPDRDYEQYF
- | TRBJ1-1 | TRBV13 | - | TGTGCCAGCAGCTTTCCCGGGCGGGACGATGGCACTGAAGCTTTCTTT | CASSFPGRDDGTEAFF
- | TRBJ2-7 | TRBV6-5 | - | TGTGCCAGCAGTTACAGGGCGGGCAGGGGCTACGAGCAGTACTTC | CASSYRAGRGYEQYF
TRBD2 | TRBJ2-2 | TRBV18 | - | TGTGCCAGCTCACCACCACGACGTCTAGCGGAAGGTACCGGGGAGCTGTTTTTT | CASSPPRRLAEGTGELFF
- | TRBJ1-1 | TRBV29-1 | few | TGCAGCGTTTCAACAGACATGAACACTGAAGCTTTCTTT | CSVSTDMNTEAFF
- | TRBJ2-1 | TRBV29-1 | - | TGCAGCGTCAAAGCCCGGAGCTCCTACAATGAGCAGTTCTTC | CSVKARSSYNEQFF
- | TRBJ2-2 | TRBV18 | - | TGTGCCAGCTCACCGACACAGGGTAGGAGGGAGCTGTTTTTT | CASSPTQGRRELFF
- | TRBJ2-3 | TRBV11-2 | - | TGTGCCAGCAGCTTAGATGGGGGGACCGAGTATTTT | CASSLDGGTEYF
TRBD1 | TRBJ2-2 | TRBV6-7 | few | TGTGCCATCGGACAGGACAGGGGGCCGGGGTCCGGGGAGCTGTTTTTT | CAIGQDRGPGSGELFF
TRBD1 | TRBJ2-1 | TRBV15 | - | TGTGCCACCAGCAGAGATCGGGACAGGAGGCCCCCCCGGCAGTTCTTC | CATSRDRDRRPPRQFF
- | TRBJ1-5 | TRBV29-1 | - | TGCAGCGTTACCTTCGGGGGGGAAAGACAGCCCCAGCATTTT | CSVTFGGERQPQHF
- | TRBJ2-7 | TRBV7-9 | - | TGTGCCAGCAGCCCCGGAGCTCGGAGCGAGCAGTACTTC | CASSPGARSEQYF
TRBD1 | TRBJ1-4 | TRBV4-1 | - | TGCGCCAGCAGCCACCTCCGGGACAGGGGAAATGAAAAACTGTTTTTT | CASSHLRDRGNEKLFF
- | TRBJ1-6 | TRBV23-1 | - | TGCGCCAGCAGGTTCGACAGGACCTGCGATTCACCCCTCCACTTT | CASRFDRTCDSPLHF
- | TRBJ1-4 | TRBV5-1 | few | TGCGCCAGCAGCTTGCAGGTGTCGGATGAAAAACTGTTTTTT | CASSLQVSDEKLFF
TRBD1 | TRBJ1-1 | TRBV6-4 | once | TGTGCCAGCAGACCGACAGGGTCGGCCACTGAAGCTTTCTTT | CASRPTGSATEAFF
TRBD1 | TRBJ2-2 | TRBV19 | - | TGTGCCAGTCGCCCTTGGGACAGGGAGACCGGGGAGCTGTTTTTT | CASRPWDRETGELFF
- | TRBJ1-5 | TRBV10-3 | - | TGTGCCATCAGTTGGGCAGACAATCAGCCCCAGCATTTT | CAISWADNQPQHF
TRBD2 | TRBJ2-1 | TRBV5-1 | - | TGCGCCAGCAGCGCAACCGGGACTAGCGGGAAGTATGAGCAGTTCTTC | CASSATGTSGKYEQFF
TRBD2 | TRBJ2-1 | TRBV7-2 | - | TGTGCCAGCAGCTTTAGCGGGGGGGCCGGGAATGAGCAGTTCTTC | CASSFSGGAGNEQFF
- | TRBJ2-1 | TRBV10-3 | - | TGTGCCATCGGCGGGATCACCGCGCCCTCCTCCTACAATGAGCAGTTCTTC | CAIGGITAPSSYNEQFF
TRBD1 | TRBJ1-2 | TRBV6-7 | - | TGTGCCAGCAGTCTTTACAGGGGCGCCTATGGCTACACCTTC | CASSLYRGAYGYTF
TRBD2 | TRBJ2-3 | TRBV2 | - | TGTGCCAGCAATCTAGCGGGAGGGAATTCAGATACGCAGTATTTT | CASNLAGGNSDTQYF
TRBD2 | TRBJ2-7 | TRBV25-1 | - | TGTGCCAGCACCCCGGGACTAGCGGGAGCTAAATCCTACGAGCAGTACTTC | CASTPGLAGAKSYEQYF
- | TRBJ1-2 | TRBV7-2 | - | TGTGCCAGCAGCTTAACAGGGATTACCTATGGCTACACCTTC | CASSLTGITYGYTF